This T cell receptor beta chain stems from a study of T cell responses to AZD1222 COVID-19 vaccine. On the study more broadly: Second-dose schedules of about 4 or about 12 weeks were combined. Findings and limits, study-wide: No day 14 peak samples; only post-peak repertoires were characterized. The donors showed a predominance of white British ancestry and of females, with possible underestimation of clonal diversity.

V lost 3 bases, J lost 0 bases, and 3 bases stayed unmatched. Germline CDR1 reads SGDLS; CDR2 reads YYNGEE. This CDR3 has 14 residues. On this clone itself: Its target is not known.

Clones were read by immunoSEQ multiplex PCR, and TCRdb kept only the in-frame ones, dropping some. The sample lists under 150,000 clones, roughly 90% occurring once. Sequences were derived from peripheral blood, sampled on day 0 of AZD1222 vaccination. The J gene is TRBJ2-7, the V gene TRBV9, with TRBD1 identical over 7 bases. The TCR sequence derives from an adult in good health. The CDR3 nucleotides read TGTGCCAGCAGCGCGACAGGGAGCTCCTACGAGCAGTACTTC. It codes for CASSATGSSYEQYF.